Described below is a single TCR beta chain sequence and its context. The antigen is not known. The sample originates from a study of shared clonotypes between healthy human individuals. The investigators split CD4+ cells into a CD45RA+ naive subset and a CD45RA-negative memory subset. V shed 7 bases and J shed 4 bases, with 11 bases lying between them. The CDR3 has 14 amino acids. Germline CDR1 reads MRHNA; CDR2 reads SNTAGT. Here immunoSEQ multiplex PCR was the method, and the copy in TCRdb shows in-frame clones only, minus some. The table records millions of clones, 85% to 95% of them present only once. General study findings and limits: Sequencing depth was predicted to influence how clonotypes are shared among donors.

Sequencing input: naive CD4+ T cells sorted from blood. Subset: CD45RA+ positively selected. The chain carries TRBV6-4 and TRBJ1-6; no firm D call. This receptor was obtained from a man aged 18 to 30 in good health. Here the CDR3 reads CASTLVGYNSPLHF. For the CDR3, the DNA is TGTGCCAGCACCCTAGTCGGGTATAATTCACCCCTCCACTTT.